The clone carrying this TCR beta chain appeared once. Its antigen remains unidentified. Culture proceeded for more than 8 days, and CD4+ T cells were then isolated. The vaccine given was either BNT162b2 or mRNA-1273, in two doses. IL-2 medium was substituted for half the medium on days 3 and 7. The source of the sample is a study of vaccination effects on CD4 cells after COVID-19. Turning to the study itself: It was a median of 72 days after the second dose that post-vaccine samples were obtained. General observations from the study: Clones from infection and from vaccination both contracted markedly late after vaccination.

The CDR3 covers 16 residues. V lost 2 bases and J lost 2, with 12 bases in between. Germline V gives CDR1 KGHSH, CDR2 LQKENI. This table comes from immunoSEQ multiplex PCR, and its TCRdb copy is limited to in-frame clones, with some not included. The sample holds fewer than 75,000 clones, around 73% seen once. The TCR originated in a human donor who received a COVID-19 vaccine. Here the sequenced sample was CD4+ T cells from PBMCs cultured without peptide, taken after COVID-19 vaccination. The rearrangement links TRBV18 to TRBJ2-2; D uncertain. The CDR3 DNA is TGTGCCAGCTCACCAAATCTACAGTCTAACACCGGGGAGCTGTTTTTT. Residues: CASSPNLQSNTGELFF.